One T cell receptor beta chain is described in this entry. This record belongs to a study of blood T cell repertoires in COVID-19. Study information: Some COVID-19 samples were acute and others convalescent; all came from the United States, Italy and Spain. T cells, B-cell-depleted T cells, or PBMCs supplied cDNA or gDNA.

Recruitment covered 20 to 25 US areas and drew participants whose ages spanned roughly 18 to 100 years. Cohorts were assigned according to the clinical history that participants reported. The table came from immunoSEQ multiplex PCR; TCRdb's copy has only in-frame clones and leaves some out. The sample yields 250,000 to 350,000 clones, approximately 90% seen once. The CDR3 is 12 amino acids. Germline V gene sequence: CDR1 SGDLS, CDR2 YYNGEE. The V and J ends lost 4 bases and 3 bases respectively, with 4 bases between them. This receptor was obtained from a woman aged 18-30 years who had recovered from COVID-19. The sample was PBMCs or T cells enriched from blood (not recorded which). The rearrangement links TRBV9 to TRBJ2-2, with D unclear. The DNA for the CDR3 is TGTGCCAGCAGCCCCGACACCGGGGAGCTGTTTTTT. This gives the protein CASSPDTGELFF.